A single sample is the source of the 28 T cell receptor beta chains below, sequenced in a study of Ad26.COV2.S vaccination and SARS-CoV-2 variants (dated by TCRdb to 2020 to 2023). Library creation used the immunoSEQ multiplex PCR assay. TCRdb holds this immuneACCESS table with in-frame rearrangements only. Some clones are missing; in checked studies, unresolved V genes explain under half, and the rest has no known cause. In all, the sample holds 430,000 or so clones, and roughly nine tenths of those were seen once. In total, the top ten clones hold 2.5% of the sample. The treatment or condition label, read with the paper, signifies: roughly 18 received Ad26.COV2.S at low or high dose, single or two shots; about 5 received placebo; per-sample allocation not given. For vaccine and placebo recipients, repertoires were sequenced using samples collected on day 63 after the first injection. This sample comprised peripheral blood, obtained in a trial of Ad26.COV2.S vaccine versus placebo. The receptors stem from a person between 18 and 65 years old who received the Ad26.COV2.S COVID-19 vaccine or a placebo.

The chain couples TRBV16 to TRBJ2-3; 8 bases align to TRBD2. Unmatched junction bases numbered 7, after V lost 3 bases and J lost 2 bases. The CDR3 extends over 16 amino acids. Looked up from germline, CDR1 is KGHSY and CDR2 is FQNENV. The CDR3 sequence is CASSQYGLAFTDTQYF. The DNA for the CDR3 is TGTGCCAGCAGCCAGTATGGACTAGCCTTCACAGATACGCAGTATTTT.

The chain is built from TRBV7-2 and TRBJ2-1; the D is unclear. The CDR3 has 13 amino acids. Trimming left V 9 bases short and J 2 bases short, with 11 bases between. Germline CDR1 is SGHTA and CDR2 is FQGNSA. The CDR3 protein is CASLVIPYNEQFF. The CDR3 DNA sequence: TGTGCCAGTCTAGTAATTCCCTACAATGAGCAGTTCTTC.

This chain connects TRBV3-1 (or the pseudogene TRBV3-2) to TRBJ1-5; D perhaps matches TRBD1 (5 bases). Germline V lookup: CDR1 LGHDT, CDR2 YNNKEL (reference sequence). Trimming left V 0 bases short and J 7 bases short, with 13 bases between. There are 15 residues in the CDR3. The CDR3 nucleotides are TGTGCCAGCAGCCAAGATGCAGGGCGAGGGCAGCCCCAGCATTTT. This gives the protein CASSQDAGRGQPQHF.

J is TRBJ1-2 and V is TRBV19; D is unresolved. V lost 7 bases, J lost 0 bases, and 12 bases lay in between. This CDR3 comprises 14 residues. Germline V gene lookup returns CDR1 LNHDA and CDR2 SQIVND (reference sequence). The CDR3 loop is CASNRGGPNYGYTF. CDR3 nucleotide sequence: TGTGCCAGTAATCGCGGCGGTCCTAACTATGGCTACACCTTC.

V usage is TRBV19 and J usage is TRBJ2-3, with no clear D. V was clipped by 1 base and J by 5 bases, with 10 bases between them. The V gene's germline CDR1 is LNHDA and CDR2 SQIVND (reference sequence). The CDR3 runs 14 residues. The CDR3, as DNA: TGTGCCAGTAGTATAGGTCTGTCAGGAGATACGCAGTATTTT. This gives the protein CASSIGLSGDTQYF.

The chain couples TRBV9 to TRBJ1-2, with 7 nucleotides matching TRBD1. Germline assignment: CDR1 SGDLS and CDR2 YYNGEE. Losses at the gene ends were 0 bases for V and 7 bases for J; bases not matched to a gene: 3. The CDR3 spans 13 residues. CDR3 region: CASSVVTGIGYTF. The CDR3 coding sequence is TGTGCCAGCAGCGTAGTGACAGGGATTGGCTACACCTTC.

CDR3 protein: CASSFNRVQETQYF. The CDR3, as DNA: TGTGCCAGCAGCTTTAACAGGGTCCAAGAGACCCAGTACTTC. The chain links TRBV11-2 to TRBJ2-5, with D perhaps matching TRBD1 (6 bases). V was cut by 3 bases and J by 1 base, with 9 bases left in between. Germline values: CDR1 SGHAT, CDR2 FQNNGV. There are 14 residues in the CDR3.

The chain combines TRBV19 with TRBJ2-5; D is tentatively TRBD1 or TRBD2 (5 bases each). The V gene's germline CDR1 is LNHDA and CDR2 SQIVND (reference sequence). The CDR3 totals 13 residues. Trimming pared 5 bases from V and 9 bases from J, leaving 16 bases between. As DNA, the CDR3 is TGTGCCAGTAGTCCTTCGCCAGGGACGGCCCAGTACTTC. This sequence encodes CASSPSPGTAQYF.

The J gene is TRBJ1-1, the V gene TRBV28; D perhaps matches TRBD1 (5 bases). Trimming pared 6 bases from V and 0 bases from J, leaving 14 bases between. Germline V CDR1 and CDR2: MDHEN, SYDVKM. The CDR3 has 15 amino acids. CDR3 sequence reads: CASSPPQAMNTEAFF. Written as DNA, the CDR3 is TGTGCCAGCAGCCCTCCACAGGCGATGAACACTGAAGCTTTCTTT.

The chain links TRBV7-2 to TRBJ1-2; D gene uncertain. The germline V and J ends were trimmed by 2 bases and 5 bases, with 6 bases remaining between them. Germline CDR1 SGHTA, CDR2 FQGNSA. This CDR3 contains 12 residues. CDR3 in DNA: TGTGCCAGCAGCTTAATTCGGTATGGCTACACCTTC. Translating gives CASSLIRYGYTF.

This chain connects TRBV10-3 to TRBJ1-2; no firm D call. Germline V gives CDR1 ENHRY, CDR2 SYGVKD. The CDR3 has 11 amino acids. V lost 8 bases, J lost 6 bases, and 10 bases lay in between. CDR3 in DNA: TGTGCCATCTCGGCTAGCCATGGCTACACCTTC. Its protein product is CAISASHGYTF.

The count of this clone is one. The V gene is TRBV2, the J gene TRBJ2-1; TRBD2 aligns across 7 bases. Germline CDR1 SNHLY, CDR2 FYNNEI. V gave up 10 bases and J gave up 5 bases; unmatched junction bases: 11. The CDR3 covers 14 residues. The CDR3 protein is CATKPTSQNNEQFF. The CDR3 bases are TGTGCCACCAAGCCGACTAGCCAAAACAATGAGCAGTTCTTC.

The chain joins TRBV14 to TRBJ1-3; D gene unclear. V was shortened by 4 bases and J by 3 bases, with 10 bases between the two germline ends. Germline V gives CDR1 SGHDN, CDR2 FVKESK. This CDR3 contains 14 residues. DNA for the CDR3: TGTGCCAGCAGCCCTCAGCTATTTGGAAACACCATATATTTT. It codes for CASSPQLFGNTIYF.

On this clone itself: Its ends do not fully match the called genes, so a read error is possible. CDR3 DNA: TGTGCCACCAGCGACCTGGGGAGGCACCGAGCCAAAAACATTCAGTACTTT. Its translation is CATSDLGRHRAKNIQYF. J is TRBJ2-4 and V is TRBV15; maybe TRBD2 (6 bases). The germline V gene has CDR1 LNHNV and CDR2 YYDKDF (reference sequence). The CDR3 extends over 17 amino acids.

The CDR3 reads CASRDRPEAEAFF. The DNA for the CDR3 is TGTGCCAGTAGGGACAGGCCTGAGGCTGAAGCTTTCTTT. V usage is TRBV19 and J usage is TRBJ1-1; TRBD1 matches 7 bases. Looked up from germline, CDR1 is LNHDA and CDR2 is SQIVND (reference sequence). V trimming: 6 bases; J trimming: 6 bases; junction bases outside the gene matches: 7. The CDR3 is 13 amino acids. The variable domain in full, completed from reference TRBV19 and TRBJ1-1, reads DGGITQSPKYLFRKEGQNVTLSCEQNLNHDAMYWYRQDPGQGLRLIYYSQIVNDFQKGDIAEGYSVSREKKESFPLTVTSAQKNPTAFYLCASRDRPEAEAFFGQGTRLTVV.

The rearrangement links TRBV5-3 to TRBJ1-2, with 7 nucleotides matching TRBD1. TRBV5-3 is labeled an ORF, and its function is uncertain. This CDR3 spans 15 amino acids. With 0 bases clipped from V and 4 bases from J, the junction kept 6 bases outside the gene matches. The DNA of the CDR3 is TGTGCCAGAAGCTTGGAGCAGGGGGAAGGCTATGGCTACACCTTC. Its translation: CARSLEQGEGYGYTF.

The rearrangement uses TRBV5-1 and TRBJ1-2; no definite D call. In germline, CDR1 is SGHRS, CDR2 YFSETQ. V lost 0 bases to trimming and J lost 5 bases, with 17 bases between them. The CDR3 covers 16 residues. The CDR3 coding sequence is TGCGCCAGCAGCTTGGATCAAGGCCCCAATAAGTATGGCTACACCTTC. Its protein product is CASSLDQGPNKYGYTF.

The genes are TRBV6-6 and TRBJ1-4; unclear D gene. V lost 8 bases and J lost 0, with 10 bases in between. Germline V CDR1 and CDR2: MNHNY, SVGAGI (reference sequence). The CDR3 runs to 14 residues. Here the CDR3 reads CASQGLATNEKLFF. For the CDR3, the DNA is TGTGCCAGCCAAGGACTTGCAACTAATGAAAAACTGTTTTTT.

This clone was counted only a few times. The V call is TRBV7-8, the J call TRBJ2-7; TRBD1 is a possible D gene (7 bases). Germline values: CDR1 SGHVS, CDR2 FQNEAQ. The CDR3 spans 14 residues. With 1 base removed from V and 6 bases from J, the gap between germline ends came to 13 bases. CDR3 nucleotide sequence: TGTGCCAGCAGCTTAGTCAGGGGGGAGGTCGAGCAGTACTTC. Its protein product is CASSLVRGEVEQYF.

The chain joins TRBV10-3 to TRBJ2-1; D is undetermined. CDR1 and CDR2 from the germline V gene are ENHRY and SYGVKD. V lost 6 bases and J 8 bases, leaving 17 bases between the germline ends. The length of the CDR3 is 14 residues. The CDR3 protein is CAIRPDHRSDEQFF. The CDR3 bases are TGTGCCATCAGACCGGACCACAGAAGCGATGAGCAGTTCTTC.

In DNA form, the CDR3 reads TGTGCCAGCACCGCCCGAGGAGGGGGTTCACCCCTCCACTTT. It specifies CASTARGGGSPLHF. The V gene is TRBV6-5, the J gene TRBJ1-6, with D perhaps matching TRBD1 (6 bases). Germline V CDR1 and CDR2: MNHEY, SVGAGI. With 7 bases removed from V and 9 bases from J, the gap between germline ends came to 16 bases. This CDR3 is 14 amino acids long.

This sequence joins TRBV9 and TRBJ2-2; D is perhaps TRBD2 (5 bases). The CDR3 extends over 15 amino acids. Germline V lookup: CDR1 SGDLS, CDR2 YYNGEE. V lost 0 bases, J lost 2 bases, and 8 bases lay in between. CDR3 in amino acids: CASSVGTYNTGELFF. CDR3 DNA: TGTGCCAGCAGCGTAGGGACTTACAACACCGGGGAGCTGTTTTTT.

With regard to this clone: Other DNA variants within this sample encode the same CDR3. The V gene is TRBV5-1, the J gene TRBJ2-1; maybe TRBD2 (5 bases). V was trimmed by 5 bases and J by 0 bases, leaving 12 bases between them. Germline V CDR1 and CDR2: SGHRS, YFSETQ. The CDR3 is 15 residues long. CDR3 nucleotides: TGCGCCAGCAGGCCATCTAGCAGCTCCTACAATGAGCAGTTCTTC. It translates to CASRPSSSSYNEQFF.

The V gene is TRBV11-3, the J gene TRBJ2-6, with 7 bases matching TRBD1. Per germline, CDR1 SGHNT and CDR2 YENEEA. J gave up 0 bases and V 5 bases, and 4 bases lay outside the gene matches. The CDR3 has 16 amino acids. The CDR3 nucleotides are TGTGCCAGCAGCCCTCGACAGGGCTCTGGGGCCAACGTCCTGACTTTC. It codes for CASSPRQGSGANVLTF.

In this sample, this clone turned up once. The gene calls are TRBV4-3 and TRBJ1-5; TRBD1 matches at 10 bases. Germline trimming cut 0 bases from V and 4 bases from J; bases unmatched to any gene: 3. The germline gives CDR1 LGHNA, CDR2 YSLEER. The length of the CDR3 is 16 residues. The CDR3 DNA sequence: TGCGCCAGCAGCCAAGATCGGACAGGGGGGAATCAGCCCCAGCATTTT. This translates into CASSQDRTGGNQPQHF.

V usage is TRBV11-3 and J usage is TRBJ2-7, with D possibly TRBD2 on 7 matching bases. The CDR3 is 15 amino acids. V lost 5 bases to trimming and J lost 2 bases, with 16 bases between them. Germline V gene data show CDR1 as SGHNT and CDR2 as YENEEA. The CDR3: CASSDGLGGPYEQYV. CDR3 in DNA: TGTGCCAGCAGCGATGGACTCGGGGGGCCCTACGAGCAGTACGTC.

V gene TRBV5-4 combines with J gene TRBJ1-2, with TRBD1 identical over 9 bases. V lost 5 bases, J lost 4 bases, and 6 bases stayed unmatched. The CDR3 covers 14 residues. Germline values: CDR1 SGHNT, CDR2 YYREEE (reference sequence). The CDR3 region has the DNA TGTGCCAGCAGGGGAACAGGGGGCATCTATGGCTACACCTTC. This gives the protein CASRGTGGIYGYTF. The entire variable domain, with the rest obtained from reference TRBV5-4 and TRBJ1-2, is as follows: ETGVTQSPTHLIKTRGQQVTLRCSSQSGHNTVSWYQQALGQGPQFIFQYYREEENGRGNFPPRFSGLQFPNYSSELNVNALELDDSALYLCASRGTGGIYGYTFGSGTRLTVV.

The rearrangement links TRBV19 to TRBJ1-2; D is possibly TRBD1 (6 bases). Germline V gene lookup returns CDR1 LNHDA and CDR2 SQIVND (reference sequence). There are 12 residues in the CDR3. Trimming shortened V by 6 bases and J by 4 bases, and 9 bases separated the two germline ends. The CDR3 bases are TGTGCCAGTAGCAGGGGTCTCTATGGCTACACCTTC. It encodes CASSRGLYGYTF.